This T cell receptor beta chain was observed in a study of Ad26.COV2.S vaccination and SARS-CoV-2 variants (dated by TCRdb to the early 2020s). In terms of the full investigation: Vaccine-arm donors were drawn from COV1001, a multicentre, randomized, double-blind, placebo-controlled phase I-IIa trial of Ad26.COV2.S in healthy adults. Ad26.COV2.S was administered intramuscularly at 5 x 10^10 or 1 x 10^11 viral particles, either as a single shot or as two shots given 56 days apart. The specificity and breadth of SARS-CoV-2-reactive T cell receptors after Ad26.COV2.S vaccination were assessed by TCRbeta repertoire sequencing. A total of approximately 32 samples were included in the TCR-sequenced set, comprising about 20 Ad26.COV2.S vaccine recipients, 5 placebo recipients and 8 SARS-CoV-2 convalescent individuals. Trial participants were randomized into five groups of five: low-dose or high-dose Ad26.COV2.S given once or twice, or placebo on both occasions. Blinding of investigators to trial group allocation was maintained during experiments and outcome assessment.

For CDR1 and CDR2, the germline V gene lists SGHRS and YFSETQ. V and J lose 4 bases and 2 bases, and a span of 12 bases separates them. The CDR3 covers 14 residues, taking in both the cysteine and the phenylalanine. Solely the CDR3 DNA is kept, with 42 bases framed from the first base. The investigation overall reported the following: The study lacked the statistical power to compare responses across vaccine doses or regimens. Compared with placebo recipients, Ad26.COV2.S recipients showed higher spike-specific TCR breadth (P = 0.0014). Substantial breadth of spike-specific CD8+ and CD4+ T cell responses was reported after vaccination. According to the authors, total T cell responses may have been underestimated by the TCR breadth and depth analyses. Vaccine and placebo recipients had similar non-spike TCR breadth, a finding consistent with the vaccine containing only spike.

Taken with the paper, the label for treatment or condition translates to: roughly 19 received Ad26.COV2.S at low or high dose, single or two shots; 5 received placebo; per-sample allocation not given. For vaccine and placebo recipients, the sequenced repertoires came from samples collected on day 63 after the first injection. In Cohort 1b, fewer than 30 adults aged 18-55 years were enrolled at a single site in Boston, USA, between 29 July and 7 August 2020. Ad26.COV2.S was a replication-incompetent adenovirus type 26 vector expressing a prefusion-stabilized SARS-CoV-2 spike protein from the original Wuhan strain. This clone has more than one count but fewer than ten. Its antigen remains undetermined. No much larger clone exists at a distance of one base, and base qualities are not known. The immunoSEQ Assay was used to sequence TCRbeta CDR3 regions. After extraction, genomic DNA underwent amplification by bias-controlled multiplex PCR, followed by high-throughput sequencing. As for how the authors treated the data: To quantify the absolute abundance of every unique TCRbeta CDR3 region, sequences were collapsed and filtered. T cell fraction was estimated by normalizing TCRbeta template counts to usable DNA, with usable DNA measured through amplification of reference genes found in all nucleated cells. Repertoire TCRs were annotated as SARS-CoV-2-specific by exact matching of V gene, CDR3 amino acid sequence and J gene to a known reactive TCR set. The reference SARS-CoV-2 TCR set was derived from MIRA and filtered for enrichment in COVID-19-positive ImmuneCODE repertoires, a step that removed public or cross-reactive TCRs. Using the MIRA antigens, annotated TCRs were further analysed by specific ORF or by position within an ORF. Breadth was defined as the number of annotated unique rearrangements divided by the total number of unique productive rearrangements, and depth was defined as the summed frequency of the annotated unique rearrangements. TCR breadth was compared between groups using two-sided Wilcoxon rank-sum tests. In TCRdb, the immuneACCESS table is reduced to in-frame sequences with V and J assigned. These tables do not hold every clone; where another copy was compared, an unresolved V gene accounts for under half, and the others remain unexplained. That table furnishes V, J and clone size, whereas the DNA furnished D and trimming. The sample records fewer than 400,000 clones, approximately 86% of which are singletons. The leading ten clones occupy more than 1.5% of the sample.

Specimen: peripheral blood, collected in a trial of Ad26.COV2.S vaccine versus placebo. The TCR comes from a person between 18 and 65 years old who received the Ad26.COV2.S COVID-19 vaccine or a placebo. The V gene is TRBV5-1 and the J gene is TRBJ2-5; D gene: possibly TRBD2, on 5 matching bases. This receptor carries the CDR3 CASSMRREQETQYF. The DNA sequence is given as TGCGCCAGCAGCATGCGACGGGAACAAGAGACCCAGTACTTC.